Sequencing of this TCR beta chain was carried out in a study of blood T cells in healthy people across ages. Primers used in a second PCR of about 7 to 11 cycles were a sample-barcoded 5' primer and a J-beta primer mix. One entry per CDR3 protein, called by TCRdb with MiXCR from the 5' RACE reads. The data contain around 2 million distinct CDR3 sequences, approximately 39% of them singletons. Only a few counts were recorded for this clonotype. The germline gives CDR1 SGHVS, CDR2 FQNEAQ. This CDR3 region has 15 residues. Material: blood. The J gene is TRBJ2-5, the V gene TRBV7-8; 10 positions match TRBD1. The J call may be mistaken, given a closer DNA end match to TRBJ2-7. The receptor was isolated from a human donor in good health. This chain's CDR3 is CASSATGTGAYEQYF. The CDR3 region has the DNA TGTGCCAGCAGCGCAACCGGGACAGGGGCTTACGAGCAGTACTTC.